This TCR beta chain was profiled in a study of sequential checkpoint blockade in melanoma. At the level of the study: Maintenance nivolumab came after either treatment sequence.

The CDR3 length is 12 residues. Per germline, CDR1 GTSNPN and CDR2 SVGIG (reference sequence). V gave up 1 base and J gave up 0 bases, with 4 bases separating them. As to this clone: Antigen unknown.

Treatment noted: randomized to nivolumab then ipilimumab (arm A) or the reverse (arm B). Broader study findings: In arm A, pretreatment tumor clonality was associated with response.

Produced via immunoSEQ multiplex PCR; TCRdb's table is partial and in-frame only. The table has approximately 6,900 clones, around 20% seen once. The TCR sequence derives from a human donor with melanoma. The sequencing used tumor tissue (inferred from file names), collected from a patient given nivolumab and ipilimumab in sequence. The chain has TRBV30 and TRBJ2-7; D gene ambiguous. In nucleotides, the CDR3 is TGTGCCTGGAGTGACAGCTCCTACGAGCAGTACTTC. Translating it yields CAWSDSSYEQYF.